One sample yielded the 30 T cell receptor beta chains listed below, sequenced in a study of blood T cell repertoires in COVID-19 (dated by TCRdb to 2020 to 2021). Library construction relied on the immunoSEQ multiplex PCR assay. The table was pulled from immuneACCESS by TCRdb, which kept in-frame rearrangements only. Such tables lose some clones; where checked, under half of the loss comes from unresolved V genes, and the rest has no known cause. The sample table holds a few hundred thousand clones, of which approximately 86% were seen once. Approximately 2% of the sample is held by the ten biggest clonotypes. The sequenced sample was peripheral blood. The receptors derive from a woman in her 30s who had recovered from COVID-19.

This clone turned up a few times. The chain links TRBV4-3 to TRBJ2-3; D is unresolved. Germline V lookup: CDR1 LGHNA, CDR2 YSLEER. There are 14 residues in the CDR3. The V end lost 0 bases, the J end lost 4 bases, and 8 bases lay between the germline ends. CDR3 in DNA: TGCGCCAGCAGCCAAGACCAGGTTTCAGATACGCAGTATTTT. Translation gives CASSQDQVSDTQYF.

This chain links TRBV9 with TRBJ2-1, with D tentatively TRBD2 (5 bases). Germline V CDR1 and CDR2: SGDLS, YYNGEE. CDR3 length: 14 amino acids. Trimming shortened V by 3 bases and J by 8 bases, and 15 bases separated the two germline ends. CDR3 bases: TGTGCCAGCAGCGGCATGGACTTACTCGATGAGCAGTTCTTC. Translation: CASSGMDLLDEQFF. The complete variable domain, with remaining parts taken from reference TRBV9 and TRBJ2-1, reads DSGVTQTPKHLITATGQRVTLRCSPRSGDLSVYWYQQSLDQGLQFLIQYYNGEERAKGNILERFSAQQFPDLHSELNLSSLELGDSALYFCASSGMDLLDEQFFGPGTRLTVL.

The V gene is TRBV20-1, the J gene TRBJ1-4; D gene ambiguous. Trimming took off 3 bases at V and 5 bases at J, with 22 bases between the two ends. Germline V gene lookup returns CDR1 DFQATT and CDR2 SNEGSKA (reference sequence). The CDR3 extends over 17 amino acids. The CDR3 nucleotides read TGCAGTGCTAGTTCCCTGGGAAGTACGGGGATCAATGAAAAACTGTTTTTT. Its protein product is CSASSLGSTGINEKLFF.

The V and J genes are TRBV5-6 and TRBJ1-2; D ambiguous. Looked up from germline, CDR1 is SGHDT and CDR2 is YYEEEE. CDR3 length: 14 amino acids. Trimming shortened V by 3 bases and J by 8 bases, and 17 bases separated the two germline ends. The CDR3 spells CASSSTDSLWGYTF. CDR3 DNA sequence: TGTGCCAGCAGCTCAACCGACTCCTTATGGGGCTACACCTTC.

The rearrangement joins TRBV12-3 or TRBV12-4 to TRBJ2-7; TRBD1 might be the D (6 bases). This CDR3 region has 13 residues. Trimming cost V 3 bases and J 7 bases, with 13 bases left between them. The CDR3 sequence is CASSLYREGEQYF. The DNA for the CDR3 is TGTGCCAGCAGTTTGTACAGGGAAGGGGAGCAGTACTTC.

This chain connects TRBV19 to TRBJ1-1, with D unclear. The CDR3 runs 15 residues. Germline-derived CDR1 and CDR2 are LNHDA and SQIVND (reference sequence). Between the trimmed V and J ends, which lost 3 bases and 0 bases, there was a span of 11 bases. As DNA, the CDR3 is TGTGCCAGTAGTATGATCGCCGGGATGAACACTGAAGCTTTCTTT. As protein: CASSMIAGMNTEAFF.

The chain employs TRBV27 and TRBJ2-5; 7 positions match TRBD2. Trimming took 6 bases from V and 4 from J; bases not matched to a gene: 14. The CDR3 consists of 16 residues. Germline CDR1 reads MNHEY; CDR2 reads SMNVEV (reference sequence). The chain's CDR3 is CASSPSSGRRSETQYF. In DNA form, the CDR3 reads TGTGCCAGCAGCCCATCGTCCGGGAGGCGGTCAGAGACCCAGTACTTC.

The gene calls are TRBV19 and TRBJ1-4; D ambiguous. CDR3 length: 15 residues. V was clipped by 7 bases and J by 5 bases, with 17 bases between them. Germline V CDR1 and CDR2: LNHDA, SQIVND (reference sequence). The CDR3 protein is CASTDHPSSNEKLFF. The CDR3 nucleotides are TGTGCCAGTACCGATCATCCCAGTTCGAATGAAAAACTGTTTTTT.

The rearrangement links TRBV5-1 to TRBJ2-2, with 7 positions matching TRBD1. V shed 2 bases and J 3 bases; nucleotides not matched to a gene: 4. This CDR3 comprises 15 residues. Germline V gene sequence: CDR1 SGHRS, CDR2 YFSETQ. CDR3 nucleotide sequence: TGCGCCAGCAGCTTACAGGGGTTGGACACCGGGGAGCTGTTTTTT. Amino acid sequence: CASSLQGLDTGELFF. The full variable domain, its missing parts supplied by reference TRBV5-1 and TRBJ2-2, is KAGVTQTPRYLIKTRGQQVTLSCSPISGHRSVSWYQQTPGQGLQFLFEYFSETQRNKGNFPGRFSGRQFSNSRSEMNVSTLELGDSALYLCASSLQGLDTGELFFGEGSRLTVL.

V usage is TRBV28 and J usage is TRBJ2-7; D is perhaps TRBD1 (6 bases). CDR1 and CDR2 from the germline V gene are MDHEN and SYDVKM. V was clipped by 6 bases and J by 2 bases, with 14 bases between them. The CDR3 runs to 14 residues. The CDR3, as DNA: TGTGCCAGCAGCTTAGCCGGGACAACCTACGAGCAGTACTTC. Its protein is CASSLAGTTYEQYF.

This clone was recorded a few times. This sequence joins TRBV5-4 and TRBJ1-1, with D tentatively TRBD1 (6 bases). The CDR3 has 12 amino acids. Trimming left V 5 bases short and J 6 bases short, with 11 bases between. The germline V gene has CDR1 SGHNT and CDR2 YYREEE (reference sequence). CDR3 nucleotides: TGTGCCAGCAGTTACGGACAGCCTGAAGCTTTCTTT. It is translated as CASSYGQPEAFF. Based on the CDR3 plus reference TRBV5-4 and TRBJ1-1, the full variable domain is ETGVTQSPTHLIKTRGQQVTLRCSSQSGHNTVSWYQQALGQGPQFIFQYYREEENGRGNFPPRFSGLQFPNYSSELNVNALELDDSALYLCASSYGQPEAFFGQGTRLTVV.

This clone was seen a few times. V usage is TRBV13 and J usage is TRBJ2-3; D is possibly TRBD1 (6 bases). Trimming stripped 4 bases from V and 0 bases from J, with 26 bases between. Per the germline V gene, CDR1 is PRHDT and CDR2 is FYEKMQ (reference sequence). CDR3 length: 20 residues. The DNA of the CDR3 is TGTGCCAGCAGCTCGTGGGACACTGGGGATGACGGAGCTAGCACAGATACGCAGTATTTT. Translation: CASSSWDTGDDGASTDTQYF.

The gene calls are TRBV10-3 and TRBJ2-1; possible D gene TRBD2, 5 bases. Germline V CDR1 and CDR2: ENHRY, SYGVKD. Between the trimmed V and J ends, which lost 9 bases and 6 bases, there was a span of 15 bases. The CDR3 spans 13 residues. The DNA for the CDR3 is TGTGCCATTTCTAGCACCCCATTCAATGAGCAGTTCTTC. Protein product: CAISSTPFNEQFF.

The chain uses TRBV28 and TRBJ1-3, with TRBD1 matching 7 bases. The junction had 13 bases not matched to a gene; V was cut back by 4 bases and J by 4 bases. CDR3 length: 17 residues. The germline gives CDR1 MDHEN, CDR2 SYDVKM. CDR3: CASSSFGQGDQGNTIYF. CDR3 coding DNA: TGTGCCAGCAGTTCATTCGGCCAGGGGGATCAAGGAAACACCATATATTTT.

The chain uses TRBV4-3 and TRBJ2-5; D gene unclear. Per germline, CDR1 LGHNA and CDR2 YSLEER. Trimming cost V 0 bases and J 5 bases, with 7 bases left between them. The CDR3 has 13 amino acids. The CDR3 region is CASSQDLRETQYF. DNA for the CDR3: TGCGCCAGCAGCCAAGATTTGAGGGAGACCCAGTACTTC.

With regard to this clone: One junction end does not reproduce the germline sequence, and a read error may be involved. The chain uses TRBV28 and TRBJ1-5; tentatively, D is TRBD1 (6 bases). Germline-derived CDR1 and CDR2 are MDHEN and SYDVKM. The CDR3 spans 14 residues. CDR3 nucleotide sequence: TGTGCCAGCAGTCTCCTACAGGGCAACCAGCCCCAGCATTTT. Encoded protein: CASSLLQGNQPQHF. Full variable domain (remainder filled in from reference TRBV28 and TRBJ1-5): DVKVTQSSRYLVKRTGEKVFLECVQDMDHENMFWYRQDPGLGLRLIYFSYDVKMKEKGDIPEGYSVSREKKERFSLILESASTNQTSMYLCASSLLQGNQPQHFGDGTRLSIL.

The chain has TRBV4-2 and TRBJ1-2; 12 bases map to TRBD1. From germline, CDR1 is LGHNA and CDR2 YNFKEQ. The junction had 14 bases not matched to a gene; V was cut back by 0 bases and J by 6 bases. This CDR3 spans 19 amino acids. CDR3 sequence reads: CASSQDGWGQGALHDGYTF. In DNA, the CDR3 is TGTGCCAGCAGCCAAGATGGGTGGGGACAGGGGGCGCTTCATGATGGCTACACCTTC.

The J gene is TRBJ1-1, the V gene TRBV4-1; no definite D call. V was cut by 6 bases and J by 0 bases, with 14 bases left in between. From germline, CDR1 is MGHRA and CDR2 YSYEKL. CDR3 length: 15 amino acids. The CDR3 is CASSGTVGMNTEAFF. The CDR3 DNA sequence: TGCGCCAGCAGTGGAACAGTAGGAATGAACACTGAAGCTTTCTTT.

This clone occurred once. The chain carries TRBV7-9 and TRBJ1-2, with TRBD1 matching over 10 bases. Germline V gives CDR1 SEHNR, CDR2 FQNEAQ (reference sequence). This CDR3 has 14 amino acids. After removal of 2 bases from V and 8 bases from J, the junction contained 5 bases not matched to a gene. CDR3 bases: TGTGCCAGCAGCTTATCTGGGACAGGGGCCGGCTACACCTTC. Its protein is CASSLSGTGAGYTF.

This clone was counted only a few times. The V and J genes are TRBV7-2 and TRBJ2-5, with 10 bases aligning to TRBD2. Germline V gene lookup returns CDR1 SGHTA and CDR2 FQGNSA. With V trimmed by 6 bases and J by 0 bases, 10 bases remained unmatched. This CDR3 comprises 17 residues. Here the CDR3 reads CASRLRSSGRDQETQYF. The CDR3 region has the DNA TGTGCCAGCAGGTTAAGGTCTAGCGGGAGAGACCAAGAGACCCAGTACTTC.

Of note for this clone: Other nucleotide sequences from this sample produce the same CDR3. J is TRBJ2-2 and V is TRBV24-1, with a weak D call TRBD1 (6 bases). CDR1 and CDR2 from the germline V gene are KGHDR and SFDVKD. Trimming pared 3 bases from V and 1 base from J, leaving 8 bases between. The CDR3 extends over 15 amino acids. The CDR3 coding sequence is TGTGCCACCAGTGATCCGGACAGGAACACCGGGGAGCTGTTTTTT. Amino acids: CATSDPDRNTGELFF.

The rearrangement uses TRBV6-2 or TRBV6-3 and TRBJ2-4; D perhaps matches TRBD2 (6 bases). V lost 5 bases, J lost 0 bases, and 11 bases lay in between. Germline CDR1 reads MNHEY; CDR2 reads SVGEGT. The CDR3 has 15 amino acids. The CDR3 coding sequence is TGTGCCAGCAGTCCAGGAGGGGTAGCCAAAAACATTCAGTACTTC. Translating it yields CASSPGGVAKNIQYF.

The rearrangement joins TRBV28 to TRBJ2-7; D call uncertain. This CDR3 is built from 11 residues. CDR1 and CDR2 (germline): MDHEN, SYDVKM. Between the trimmed V and J ends, which lost 2 bases and 9 bases, there was a span of 8 bases. The CDR3 here is CASSLRSGQYF. The DNA for the CDR3 is TGTGCCAGCAGTTTAAGGAGTGGGCAGTACTTC.

V usage is TRBV6-6 and J usage is TRBJ1-1; possibly TRBD1 for D (6 bases). Trimming removed 2 bases at V and 5 bases at J, with 15 bases between. There are 15 residues in the CDR3. The germline V gene has CDR1 MNHNY and CDR2 SVGAGI (reference sequence). The CDR3 reads CASSYNMGARTEAFF. CDR3 sequence (DNA): TGTGCCAGCAGTTACAATATGGGGGCCCGGACTGAAGCTTTCTTT.

J is TRBJ2-7 and V is TRBV14; maybe TRBD1 (5 bases). Per germline, CDR1 SGHDN and CDR2 FVKESK. The CDR3 has 11 residues. The ends were cut back, 4 bases at V and 5 bases at J, with 6 bases in the middle. The CDR3 here is CASSPGNEQYF. The CDR3 nucleotides are TGTGCCAGCAGCCCAGGGAACGAGCAGTACTTC.

This clone was seen only once. Within the sample, other DNA sequences also encode this same CDR3. V is TRBV7-2 and J is TRBJ2-7, with TRBD2 matching 10 bases. CDR3 size: 15 residues. V shed 2 bases, J shed 2 bases, and the junction held 3 bases outside the gene matches. CDR1 is SGHTA, CDR2 FQGNSA, per germline. The CDR3 loop reads CASSLLLAGAYEQYF. In DNA form, the CDR3 reads TGTGCCAGCAGCTTACTGCTAGCGGGAGCCTACGAGCAGTACTTC.

The CDR3 bases are TGTGCCAGCAGTCCCTCGGCCAGGGGATCCCTTCAGCCCCAGCATTTT. Its translation is CASSPSARGSLQPQHF. This sequence joins TRBV28 and TRBJ1-5; D possibly corresponds to TRBD1 (6 bases). Trimming took 5 bases from V and 6 from J, leaving 20 bases between them. The CDR3 totals 16 residues. Per germline, CDR1 MDHEN and CDR2 SYDVKM.

V gene TRBV27 combines with J gene TRBJ1-1; D remains ambiguous. The CDR3 consists of 13 residues. Trimming pared 3 bases from V and 3 bases from J, leaving 8 bases between. CDR1 and CDR2 from the germline V gene are MNHEY and SMNVEV (reference sequence). CDR3 amino acids: CASSFSGDTEAFF. CDR3 nucleotides: TGTGCCAGCAGTTTCTCGGGTGACACTGAAGCTTTCTTT.

A word on this clone: Germline and junction disagree at one end, which may indicate a read error. The chain is built from TRBV30 and TRBJ2-1; the D gene is possibly TRBD1 (5 bases). Looked up from germline, CDR1 is GTSNPN and CDR2 is SVGIG (reference sequence). The CDR3 has 13 residues. CDR3 region: CAWGQGFYSEQFF. In DNA, the CDR3 is TGTGCCTGGGGGCAGGGTTTCTACAGTGAGCAGTTCTTC.

This chain links TRBV12-3 or TRBV12-4 with TRBJ2-1; D possibly corresponds to TRBD1 (5 bases). Trimming pared 5 bases from V and 7 bases from J, leaving 9 bases between. This CDR3 is built from 12 residues. The CDR3 bases are TGTGCCAGCAGTCCCAGGGTTAATGAGCAGTTCTTC. Protein product: CASSPRVNEQFF.